The present T cell receptor (beta chain) was sequenced within a study of OX40 agonist ivuxolimab in advanced cancers. The wider study: Ivuxolimab, an agonist antibody against OX40 (CD134), was given to patients. Dose-escalation patients suffered from hepatocellular carcinoma, melanoma, renal cell or head and neck cancer.

Profiling relied on immunoSEQ multiplex PCR, and the TCRdb table lists in-frame clones only, not all of them. The data show roughly 60,000 clones, 84% seen once. Points on this clone: Its antigen is currently unknown.

The CDR3 totals 15 residues. V shed 4 bases and J shed 1 base, with 11 bases lying between them. Whole-study results and caveats: Some patients without response likewise showed low normalized clonal expansion.

The receptor's source is an adult with an advanced solid tumor such as melanoma, head and neck, liver or kidney cancer. This material consisted of CD4+ or CD8+ T cells sorted from blood, taken in a trial of the OX40 agonist ivuxolimab. The chain is built from TRBV23-1 and TRBJ1-3, with D possibly TRBD1 on 5 matching bases. TRBV23-1 is treated as an ORF (open reading frame) with a function not yet certain. Written as DNA, the CDR3 is TGCGCCAGCAGTCCAAAAGGGGATTCTGGAAACACCATATATTTT. Amino acid sequence: CASSPKGDSGNTIYF.